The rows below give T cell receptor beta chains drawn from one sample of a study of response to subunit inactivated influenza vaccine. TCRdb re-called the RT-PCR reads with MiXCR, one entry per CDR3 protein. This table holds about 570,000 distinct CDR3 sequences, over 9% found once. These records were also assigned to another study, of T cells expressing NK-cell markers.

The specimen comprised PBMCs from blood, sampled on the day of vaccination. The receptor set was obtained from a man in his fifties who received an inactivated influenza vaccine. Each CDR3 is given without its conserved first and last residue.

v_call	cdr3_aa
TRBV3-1	ASSPMSSRPRDRRHTQY
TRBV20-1	SARELQREGSEQF
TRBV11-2	ASSFGGGVHEQF
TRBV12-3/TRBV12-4	ASSSGETQY
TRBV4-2	ASSSQRGRAF
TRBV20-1	SATSGTGGNEQF
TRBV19	ASSMFGFDEQF
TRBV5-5	ASSLTPGQGLSGNTIY
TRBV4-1	ASSQVSATFINEQF
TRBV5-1	ASSPRGGMYEQY
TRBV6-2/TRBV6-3	ASSYPTTPNAGELF
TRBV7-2	ASSWTLYQPQH
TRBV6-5	ASSYSRATPKGTEAF
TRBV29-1	SVKGADTQY
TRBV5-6	ASSRDIPYEQY